Below, 21 T cell receptor beta chains from the same sample are listed, as sequenced in a study of CXCR3-negative and CXCR3-positive naive CD8 T cells. Via 5' RACE with UMI labels, TRB cDNA libraries were prepared. With the 5' RACE reads reprocessed, TCRdb shows one record per CDR3 protein and no DNA. The table for this sample gives under 8,000 distinct CDR3 sequences. What these receptors recognize is not known. Study observations and caveats: CXCR3-positive naive cells carried more hydrophobic TRB CDR3s than CXCR3-negative ones.

The sequenced sample consisted of naive CXCR3+ CD8+ T cells from blood. Sample subset: CD45RO-CCR7+CD27+CD95- naive CD8+ T cells expressing CXCR3 (TNR3+). These TCRs come from a human donor in good health. Some clones in this sample may be carry-over from other donors' samples.

CDR3 sequence reads: CASSKPSIRFLTQYF. The rearrangement links TRBV21-1 to TRBJ2-3. TRBV21-1 is classified as a pseudogene. The CDR3 is 15 amino acids.

This clonotype is labeled medium-sized based on frequency. The V gene is TRBV29-1, the J gene TRBJ2-1; TCRdb's D gene call, TRBD2, goes unchecked for lack of DNA. Per the germline V gene, CDR1 is SQVTM and CDR2 is ANQGSEA. CDR3 length: 15 amino acids. The CDR3 region is CSVLGELAAYNEQFF.

The chain combines TRBV27 with TRBJ2-7. The CDR3 is 16 residues long. The germline V gene has CDR1 MNHEY and CDR2 SMNVEV (reference sequence). CDR3 region: CASSLSVTGSSYEQYF.

This chain connects TRBV7-6 to TRBJ1-5. Germline V lookup: CDR1 SGHVS, CDR2 FNYEAQ. This CDR3 region has 14 residues. The CDR3 region is CASSPKFSGQPQHF.

Its frequency marks this clonotype as medium-sized. V is TRBV2 and J is TRBJ2-7; the D call of TRBD1 rests on TCRdb alone, since no DNA is present to check it. Germline V gene lookup returns CDR1 SNHLY and CDR2 FYNNEI. The CDR3 sequence is 15 residues long. CDR3 amino acids: CASSEGTGMLDEQYF. Looking up the rest from reference TRBV2 and TRBJ2-7 gives the full variable domain: EPEVTQTPSHQVTQMGQEVILRCVPISNHLYFYWYRQILGQKVEFLVSFYNNEISEKSEIFDDQFSVERPDGSNFTLKIRSTKLEDSAMYFCASSEGTGMLDEQYFGPGTRLTVT.

V is TRBV7-9 and J is TRBJ2-2; TCRdb's D call, TRBD2, is unchecked because there is no DNA. CDR1 and CDR2 from the germline V gene are SEHNR and FQNEAQ (reference sequence). The CDR3 has 16 amino acids. CDR3: CASSGGLAGNTGELFF.

This chain joins TRBV18 and TRBJ1-2; TCRdb names TRBD1, which stays unverified in the absence of DNA. Looked up from germline, CDR1 is KGHSH and CDR2 is LQKENI. The CDR3 spans 12 residues. The CDR3 here is CASSPEGHGYTF.

Measured by frequency, this clonotype is medium-sized. V and J are TRBV3-1 and TRBJ2-7; TCRdb designates TRBD1, a call that cannot be tested without DNA. From germline, CDR1 is LGHDT and CDR2 YNNKEL (reference sequence). The CDR3 consists of 15 residues. The chain's CDR3 is CASSPRYRGDYEQYF.

J is TRBJ1-2 and V is TRBV7-2; as DNA is missing, the TRBD1 call by TCRdb cannot be tested. This CDR3 spans 17 amino acids. CDR1 SGHTA and CDR2 FQGNSA come from the germline V gene. CDR3: CASSLVHPLTNYYGYTF.

This sequence joins TRBV29-1 and TRBJ2-7. This CDR3 has 11 residues. Germline CDR1 SQVTM, CDR2 ANQGSEA. The CDR3 sequence: CSVELGYEQYF.

J is TRBJ2-1 and V is TRBV29-1; TCRdb selects TRBD1, and the lack of DNA leaves this call unchecked. CDR1 SQVTM and CDR2 ANQGSEA come from the germline V gene. The CDR3 has 13 amino acids. The chain's CDR3 is CSVPPGQYNEQFF.

The chain links TRBV28 to TRBJ2-7; TCRdb returns TRBD2, unconfirmable since there is no DNA. This CDR3 comprises 13 residues. Germline CDR1 and CDR2: MDHEN and SYDVKM. The CDR3 sequence: CASRAGLTYEQYF.

The V gene is TRBV5-1, the J gene TRBJ2-6. This CDR3 has 15 amino acids. Germline V gene sequence: CDR1 SGHRS, CDR2 YFSETQ. This CDR3 reads CASSPYNSGANVLTF.

This clonotype shows up as medium-sized (0.01 to 0.1%) by frequency. This chain joins TRBV29-1 and TRBJ2-2; checking the TCRdb D call of TRBD2 is not possible without DNA. In germline, CDR1 is SQVTM, CDR2 ANQGSEA. This CDR3 contains 13 residues. CDR3 protein: CSVGTQNTGELFF.

Considering frequency, this clonotype is medium-sized. The chain combines TRBV7-9 with TRBJ2-5; no DNA is available, so the TRBD1 call from TCRdb remains unchecked. Germline V gene sequence: CDR1 SEHNR, CDR2 FQNEAQ (reference sequence). This CDR3 is built from 16 residues. CDR3 residues: CASSLVGGWSQETQYF.

V usage is TRBV13 and J usage is TRBJ1-2. Germline V gene sequence: CDR1 PRHDT, CDR2 FYEKMQ (reference sequence). CDR3 length: 17 residues. The CDR3 here is CASSFREKPLPNDGYTF.

This chain joins TRBV29-1 and TRBJ1-1; TCRdb indicates TRBD1, and absent DNA this call remains unverified. The CDR3 is 15 amino acids. The germline gives CDR1 SQVTM, CDR2 ANQGSEA. CDR3 loop: CSVVLPRGHGPEAFF.

V usage is TRBV6-6 and J usage is TRBJ2-1. This CDR3 has 13 residues. Germline V lookup: CDR1 MNHNY, CDR2 SVGAGI (reference sequence). CDR3 region: CASSYAGVDEQFF.

This clonotype is identified as medium-sized from frequency. The chain combines TRBV19 with TRBJ2-1; TCRdb selects TRBD2, and the lack of DNA leaves this call unchecked. The CDR3 runs to 16 residues. Germline CDR1 and CDR2: LNHDA and SQIVND (reference sequence). CDR3 amino acids: CASSIWSGRQYNEQFF.

The CDR3 reads CASSLERGTSGRFPSTDTQYF. This rearrangement joins TRBV7-8 to TRBJ2-3; TCRdb designates TRBD2, a call that cannot be tested without DNA. The germline CDR1 and CDR2 sequences are SGHVS and FQNEAQ. The CDR3 runs to 21 residues.

The chain carries TRBV29-1 and TRBJ1-2; the TCRdb call, TRBD1, lacks DNA for checking. The CDR3 runs 11 residues. Germline V gene lookup returns CDR1 SQVTM and CDR2 ANQGSEA. The CDR3 sequence is CSVGVPYGYTF.